Detailed here is one T cell receptor beta chain. Its antigen remains undetermined. Per-base quality was not reported, and no clone a single base away is much larger than it. V lost 5 bases and J lost 8 bases, and the count of bases not matched to a germline gene is 13. Based on the germline V gene (reference sequence), the CDR1 and CDR2 sequences are LNHNV and YYDKDF. The CDR3 runs 16 amino acids, cysteine and phenylalanine included. The DNA shown is the 48-base CDR3, in frame from base 1. Receptor libraries were prepared by the immunoSEQ multiplex PCR assay. This immuneACCESS table, as held by TCRdb, lists in-frame sequences with V and J called but not all clones. Of the missing ones, under half trace to an unresolved V gene in checked studies; the others have no known cause. Counted in this sample were around 730,000 clones; approximately 83% of them appeared once. The ten largest clones take up more than 0.01% of the sample.

The sample originates from a study of shared T cell receptors in the human thymus (dated by TCRdb to about 2021). Notes on the research overall: The study examined how self-reactive, shared T-cell receptor alpha chains are generated in the human thymus.

Separately, the same data were catalogued under a study of human thymus T cells. The second source states: In Finland, the donors were immunologically healthy infants who were having open corrective cardiac surgery for congenital heart defects. Thymus tissue was collected as surgical resects that were removed during corrective cardiac surgery. Biased V and J gene segment usage appeared to be present in both thymic and peripheral blood repertoires. Highly overlapping thymic TCR repertoires among unrelated individuals were reported in the related research. TCR alpha and beta repertoires from fewer than ten infant thymus samples and a few related peripheral blood samples were characterized in the study. Donor ages ranged from about 6 to 250 days, and the cohort comprised six male and two female infants. Thymocytes were released mechanically from tissue and stored at -70 °C as pellets of 10-30 million cells. Genomic DNA was extracted from frozen cell pellets with a QIAsymphony instrument. The immunoSEQ multiplex PCR assay was used to amplify the TCRB and TCRAD loci from a standardized amount of quality-controlled genomic DNA. The V(D)J region was spanned by amplicons of a length sufficient to cover the CDR3 and to identify V and J genes. Amplicon sequencing was performed on an Illumina platform through the commercial immunoSEQ service. Primer bias and sequencing errors were corrected using previously described methods, and TCRAD and TCRB definitions followed the IMGT database. Analysis of the repertoires was done with immunoSEQ Analyzer 3.0 and VDJTools and included basic statistics, V/J segment usage, diversity estimates, rarefaction and pairwise overlap. To estimate diversity, the Chao1, ChaoE, Efron-Thisted, Shannon and inverse Simpson indices were applied, and diversity was also estimated on datasets down-sampled to the smallest sample. For repertoire overlap, CDR3 nucleotide sequence, V gene and J gene had to match strictly, and clustering was done by Jaccard-based multidimensional scaling. On average, thymus samples gave 650,000 to 850,000 unique TCRB clonotypes, whereas blood samples gave about 84,000.

The receptor comes from a girl under three years old with a congenital heart defect. Donor details come from another sample of the same person, matched by shared clones. The specimen sequenced was thymocytes. The chain couples TRBV15 to TRBJ2-1; 9 bases in the middle match TRBD1. The nucleotide sequence is given as TGTGCCACCAGCTTCAGCCGGGACAGGGCGTTCGATGAGCAGTTCTTC. It encodes CATSFSRDRAFDEQFF. Joined to the reference TRBV15 and TRBJ2-1 proteins, this CDR3 gives the full variable domain: DAMVIQNPRYQVTQFGKPVTLSCSQTLNHNVMYWYQQKSSQAPKLLFHYYDKDFNNEADTPDNFQSRRPNTSFCFLDIRSPGLGDTAMYLCATSFSRDRAFDEQFFGPGTRLTVL.